The entry that follows covers one T cell receptor (beta chain) sequence. The antigen is not known. The source of the sample is a study of T cell responses to AZD1222 COVID-19 vaccine. Findings and caveats of the study: In a largely white British group with more females than males, clonal diversity was possibly underestimated.

This table comes from immunoSEQ multiplex PCR, and its TCRdb copy is limited to in-frame clones, with some not included. The data show tens of thousands of clones, with approximately 91% seen just once and about 5.2% held by the top ten. The sequencing used peripheral blood, collected on day 0 of AZD1222 vaccination. The receptor was derived from an adult in good health.

The CDR3 spells CASNTLGLAISYEQYF. In DNA, the CDR3 is TGTGCCAGCAACACCCTGGGGCTAGCGATTTCCTACGAGCAGTACTTC. V and J are TRBV28 and TRBJ2-7; maybe TRBD2 (6 bases). Per the germline V gene, CDR1 is MDHEN and CDR2 is SYDVKM. V was cut by 7 bases and J by 1 base, with 20 bases left in between. CDR3 length: 16 residues.